A selection of T cell receptor beta chains follows, all from one sample in a study of cytomegalovirus exposure and HLA in healthy donors. Assay used: immunoSEQ multiplex PCR; TCRdb lists only in-frame clones, some missing. The sample includes some 50,000 clones. Sequencing was carried out using PBMCs. Every receptor here comes from a woman aged 40 to 49 in good health and CMV-seronegative. Both conserved end residues are part of each CDR3. The order of the fields is D gene, J gene, clone size, V gene, CDR3 DNA, CDR3 protein. D genes are given only for firm matches. A clone size is listed for some rows: how often the clone was seen (once, few, many), or a class if it is expanded.

D gene: NA
J gene: TRBJ1-1
clone size: NA
V gene: TRBV7-9
CDR3 DNA: TGTGCCAGCAGCCCCCAGTCGGGTGAAGCTTTCTTT
CDR3 protein: CASSPQSGEAFF

D gene: TRBD1
J gene: TRBJ1-5
clone size: NA
V gene: TRBV7-2
CDR3 DNA: TGTGCCAGCAGCTCGACAGGGATTGGGCCCCAGCATTTT
CDR3 protein: CASSSTGIGPQHF

D gene: TRBD2
J gene: TRBJ2-1
clone size: NA
V gene: TRBV28
CDR3 DNA: TGTGCCCGCTCGACTGGAGGGAGGGACAATGAGCAGTTCTTC
CDR3 protein: CARSTGGRDNEQFF

D gene: NA
J gene: TRBJ2-3
clone size: NA
V gene: TRBV7-9
CDR3 DNA: TGTGCCAGCAGCCGCCTGAGTGGCGGGGAAGGGGATACGCAGTATTTT
CDR3 protein: CASSRLSGGEGDTQYF

D gene: TRBD1
J gene: TRBJ1-2
clone size: NA
V gene: TRBV27
CDR3 DNA: TGTGCCAGCAGTTTACTCGGACAGGGGGCTCGATATGGCTACACCTTC
CDR3 protein: CASSLLGQGARYGYTF

D gene: TRBD2
J gene: TRBJ2-4
clone size: NA
V gene: TRBV7-9
CDR3 DNA: TGTGCCAGCAGTCGAGGACTAGCGGCCAAAAACATTCAGTACTTC
CDR3 protein: CASSRGLAAKNIQYF

D gene: NA
J gene: TRBJ2-3
clone size: NA
V gene: TRBV18
CDR3 DNA: TGTGCCAGCGCAGCATTACAGGCTCACAACACAGATACGCAGTATTTT
CDR3 protein: CASAALQAHNTDTQYF

D gene: TRBD2
J gene: TRBJ2-1
clone size: NA
V gene: TRBV15
CDR3 DNA: TGTGCCACCAGCAGACCTAGCGGGACGGACAATGAGCAGTTCTTC
CDR3 protein: CATSRPSGTDNEQFF

D gene: TRBD2
J gene: TRBJ2-2
clone size: NA
V gene: TRBV7-9
CDR3 DNA: TGTGCCAGCAGCTCCCTTTACGGGAGGGCTGACACCGGGGAGCTGTTTTTT
CDR3 protein: CASSSLYGRADTGELFF

D gene: NA
J gene: TRBJ2-7
clone size: NA
V gene: TRBV7-2
CDR3 DNA: TGTGCCAGCAGCCCGACGAGGGCTTTCCCATCCCACGAGCAGTACTTC
CDR3 protein: CASSPTRAFPSHEQYF

D gene: NA
J gene: TRBJ1-5
clone size: NA
V gene: TRBV4-3
CDR3 DNA: TGCGCCAGCAGCCAAGAATCGGCAGGGGACCAGCCCCAGCATTTT
CDR3 protein: CASSQESAGDQPQHF

D gene: TRBD1
J gene: TRBJ2-7
clone size: NA
V gene: TRBV11-3
CDR3 DNA: TGTGCCAGCAGCAGGTGGGACAGGCGGACTCCCTACGAGCAGTACTTC
CDR3 protein: CASSRWDRRTPYEQYF

D gene: NA
J gene: TRBJ2-5
clone size: NA
V gene: TRBV15
CDR3 DNA: TGTGCCACCAGCAGAGATGTGTCTAGCCCCGAGACCCAGTACTTC
CDR3 protein: CATSRDVSSPETQYF

D gene: NA
J gene: TRBJ1-4
clone size: NA
V gene: TRBV5-1
CDR3 DNA: TGCGCCAGCAGCCAGCGGGAGAATGAAAAACTGTTTTTT
CDR3 protein: CASSQRENEKLFF

D gene: NA
J gene: TRBJ1-2
clone size: NA
V gene: TRBV5-4
CDR3 DNA: TGTGCCAGCAGCTTGGACGGGAGGAACTATGGCTACACCTTC
CDR3 protein: CASSLDGRNYGYTF

D gene: TRBD2
J gene: TRBJ2-1
clone size: NA
V gene: TRBV7-6
CDR3 DNA: TGTGCCAGCGGGAGCGGGAGGGCCCTCAATGAGCAGTTCTTC
CDR3 protein: CASGSGRALNEQFF

D gene: NA
J gene: TRBJ1-1
clone size: NA
V gene: TRBV6-5
CDR3 DNA: TGTGCCAGCAGTACCAGGGCGTCCGGGGGGACTGAAGCTTTCTTT
CDR3 protein: CASSTRASGGTEAFF

D gene: TRBD1
J gene: TRBJ1-1
clone size: NA
V gene: TRBV11-3
CDR3 DNA: TGTGCCAGCAGCCCCGACCGATACAGGGGAGATAGTAAGGACACTGAAGCTTTCTTT
CDR3 protein: CASSPDRYRGDSKDTEAFF

D gene: NA
J gene: TRBJ2-7
clone size: NA
V gene: TRBV11-2
CDR3 DNA: TGTGCCAGCAGCTTAGTTTGGACTTCTTCGGGGGAGCAGTACTTC
CDR3 protein: CASSLVWTSSGEQYF

D gene: TRBD2
J gene: TRBJ2-7
clone size: NA
V gene: TRBV6-5
CDR3 DNA: TGTGCCAGCAGTTACTCGACTAGCGGGTCCTACGAGCAGTACTTC
CDR3 protein: CASSYSTSGSYEQYF

D gene: TRBD2
J gene: TRBJ2-7
clone size: NA
V gene: TRBV27
CDR3 DNA: TGTGCCAGCAGTTTATCGGGGGGGGGATACGAGCAGTACTTC
CDR3 protein: CASSLSGGGYEQYF

D gene: NA
J gene: TRBJ2-7
clone size: medium-sized
V gene: TRBV7-8
CDR3 DNA: TGTGCCAGCAGCGTAGGACAAGCCTACGAGCAGTACTTC
CDR3 protein: CASSVGQAYEQYF

D gene: TRBD1
J gene: TRBJ2-7
clone size: NA
V gene: TRBV29-1
CDR3 DNA: TGCAGCGTCCGGACAGGGGGCATCGAGCAGTACTTC
CDR3 protein: CSVRTGGIEQYF

D gene: TRBD2
J gene: TRBJ2-1
clone size: NA
V gene: TRBV29-1
CDR3 DNA: TGCAGCGTTGAAAGGCAAAGTGCCGGGGGGGCCTACAATGAGCAGTTCTTC
CDR3 protein: CSVERQSAGGAYNEQFF

D gene: TRBD1
J gene: TRBJ1-5
clone size: NA
V gene: TRBV27
CDR3 DNA: TGTGCCAGCAGTCAGGACAGGGGCCAGCCCCAGCATTTT
CDR3 protein: CASSQDRGQPQHF

D gene: TRBD2
J gene: TRBJ2-7
clone size: NA
V gene: TRBV5-1
CDR3 DNA: TGCGCCAGCAGCTTGGATCTAGCGGGGGGGGAGCAGTACTTC
CDR3 protein: CASSLDLAGGEQYF

D gene: NA
J gene: TRBJ1-2
clone size: NA
V gene: TRBV6-5
CDR3 DNA: TGTGCCAGCACCCAACGGGGGGCGGGCTACACCTTC
CDR3 protein: CASTQRGAGYTF

D gene: NA
J gene: TRBJ1-2
clone size: NA
V gene: TRBV19
CDR3 DNA: TGTGCCAGCAAAGCGGGGAAAGGACGGAACTATGGCTACACCTTC
CDR3 protein: CASKAGKGRNYGYTF

D gene: TRBD2
J gene: TRBJ2-7
clone size: NA
V gene: TRBV28
CDR3 DNA: TGTGCCAGCAGCTCCCTTAGCGGGAGTAAGATCAACGAGCAGTACTTC
CDR3 protein: CASSSLSGSKINEQYF

D gene: TRBD1
J gene: TRBJ1-1
clone size: NA
V gene: TRBV19
CDR3 DNA: TGTGCCAGTAGTATAGGGGACAGTAACACTGAAGCTTTCTTT
CDR3 protein: CASSIGDSNTEAFF

D gene: NA
J gene: TRBJ1-1
clone size: NA
V gene: TRBV11-2
CDR3 DNA: TGTGCCAGCAGCAAAGAAACCGGGACATTGAACACTGAAGCTTTCTTT
CDR3 protein: CASSKETGTLNTEAFF

D gene: NA
J gene: TRBJ2-7
clone size: NA
V gene: TRBV29-1
CDR3 DNA: TGCAGCGTTGCAGGGATGAGGTACGAGCAGTACTTC
CDR3 protein: CSVAGMRYEQYF

D gene: NA
J gene: TRBJ2-6
clone size: NA
V gene: TRBV5-1
CDR3 DNA: TGCGCCAGCAGCCTCGACTCCCCGGGGGCCAACGTCCTGACTTTC
CDR3 protein: CASSLDSPGANVLTF

D gene: NA
J gene: TRBJ2-1
clone size: NA
V gene: TRBV15
CDR3 DNA: TGTGCCACCAGCAGAGATCGGGTAGGGACTGACCGGGCCAATGAGCAGTTCTTC
CDR3 protein: CATSRDRVGTDRANEQFF

D gene: NA
J gene: TRBJ2-5
clone size: NA
V gene: TRBV19
CDR3 DNA: TGTGCCAGTAGTGATGCCTCGGAAGAGACCCAGTACTTC
CDR3 protein: CASSDASEETQYF

D gene: TRBD2
J gene: TRBJ2-2
clone size: NA
V gene: TRBV27
CDR3 DNA: TGTGCCAGCAGTTTCTTCCTCACTAGCGGGAGAAACACCGGGGAGCTGTTTTTT
CDR3 protein: CASSFFLTSGRNTGELFF

D gene: NA
J gene: TRBJ2-7
clone size: NA
V gene: TRBV5-5
CDR3 DNA: TGTGCCAGCAGCTTGGACTACCTGAACTACGAGCAGTACTTC
CDR3 protein: CASSLDYLNYEQYF

D gene: TRBD2
J gene: TRBJ2-7
clone size: NA
V gene: TRBV28
CDR3 DNA: TGTGCCAGCAGTCCCCCCGGACTAGCCTGGGACGAGCAGTACTTC
CDR3 protein: CASSPPGLAWDEQYF

D gene: TRBD1
J gene: TRBJ2-7
clone size: NA
V gene: TRBV11-2
CDR3 DNA: TGTGCCAGCAGCTTTTTGTACAGGGGGCGCTACGAGCAGTACTTC
CDR3 protein: CASSFLYRGRYEQYF

D gene: TRBD2
J gene: TRBJ2-1
clone size: NA
V gene: TRBV4-1
CDR3 DNA: TGCGCCAGCAGCCCTACGGGACTAGCGGGAGGGCAATATGAGCAGTTCTTC
CDR3 protein: CASSPTGLAGGQYEQFF

D gene: TRBD1
J gene: TRBJ2-7
clone size: NA
V gene: TRBV5-1
CDR3 DNA: TGCGCCAGCGTGGGACAGCCGCCTAACGAGCAGTACTTC
CDR3 protein: CASVGQPPNEQYF

D gene: TRBD1
J gene: TRBJ2-2
clone size: NA
V gene: TRBV4-3
CDR3 DNA: TGCGCCAGCAGCCCGGGACAGGGACCGGCCGGGGAGCTGTTTTTT
CDR3 protein: CASSPGQGPAGELFF

D gene: NA
J gene: TRBJ1-2
clone size: NA
V gene: TRBV18
CDR3 DNA: TGTGCCAGCTCACCAACAAGCCCAAGACTAGGCTATGGCTACACCTTC
CDR3 protein: CASSPTSPRLGYGYTF

D gene: TRBD1
J gene: TRBJ2-7
clone size: NA
V gene: TRBV6-6
CDR3 DNA: TGTGCCAGCAGCGGAGTTGGACAGGGAAGCTCCTACGAGCAGTACTTC
CDR3 protein: CASSGVGQGSSYEQYF

D gene: TRBD2
J gene: TRBJ2-1
clone size: NA
V gene: TRBV29-1
CDR3 DNA: TGCAGCGTTGGAGCGCGGGAGGAATGGAATGAGCAGTTCTTC
CDR3 protein: CSVGAREEWNEQFF

D gene: NA
J gene: TRBJ2-7
clone size: NA
V gene: TRBV6-1
CDR3 DNA: TGTGCCAGCACTAGGACAGCGTACCCCGGCTACGAGCAGTACTTC
CDR3 protein: CASTRTAYPGYEQYF

D gene: TRBD2
J gene: TRBJ2-3
clone size: NA
V gene: TRBV4-3
CDR3 DNA: TGCGCCAGCAGCCAAGAGATCACTAGCGGGGGATTCACAGATACGCAGTATTTT
CDR3 protein: CASSQEITSGGFTDTQYF

D gene: TRBD1
J gene: TRBJ1-1
clone size: NA
V gene: TRBV14
CDR3 DNA: TGTGCCAGCAGCCCGACAGGGCGGTACACTGAAGCTTTCTTT
CDR3 protein: CASSPTGRYTEAFF

D gene: NA
J gene: TRBJ2-1
clone size: medium-sized
V gene: TRBV7-9
CDR3 DNA: TGTGCCAGCAGCCCAGGACTCGGGAATTACAATGAGCAGTTCTTC
CDR3 protein: CASSPGLGNYNEQFF

D gene: NA
J gene: TRBJ2-7
clone size: NA
V gene: TRBV2
CDR3 DNA: TGTGCCAGCAGTGGGGCAGCCTCCTACGAGCAGTACTTC
CDR3 protein: CASSGAASYEQYF

D gene: TRBD1
J gene: TRBJ2-2
clone size: NA
V gene: TRBV5-1
CDR3 DNA: TGCGCCAGCAGACCTGCAGACAGGGCAACTATCGGGGAGCTGTTTTTT
CDR3 protein: CASRPADRATIGELFF

D gene: NA
J gene: TRBJ2-7
clone size: NA
V gene: TRBV29-1
CDR3 DNA: TGCAGCGTTGAAGCGTCAGGGCCCCACGAGCAGTACTTC
CDR3 protein: CSVEASGPHEQYF

D gene: NA
J gene: TRBJ2-3
clone size: NA
V gene: TRBV5-1
CDR3 DNA: TGCGCCAGCAACGAGGGGGTAATGGGGGATACGCAGTATTTT
CDR3 protein: CASNEGVMGDTQYF

D gene: NA
J gene: TRBJ2-7
clone size: NA
V gene: TRBV9
CDR3 DNA: TGTGCCAGCAGCGTAGAGCAGGGAGGCGAGCAGTACTTC
CDR3 protein: CASSVEQGGEQYF

D gene: TRBD1
J gene: TRBJ2-3
clone size: NA
V gene: TRBV7-2
CDR3 DNA: TGTGCCAGCAGCGTTGACAGGGAAGATACGCAGTATTTT
CDR3 protein: CASSVDREDTQYF

D gene: TRBD1
J gene: TRBJ1-4
clone size: NA
V gene: TRBV4-3
CDR3 DNA: TGCGCCAGCAGCCCCTCGGCCGGGACAGGGTATGAAAAACTGTTTTTT
CDR3 protein: CASSPSAGTGYEKLFF

D gene: TRBD2
J gene: TRBJ2-7
clone size: NA
V gene: TRBV5-1
CDR3 DNA: TGCGCCAGCAGCCCCGGGACTAGCGGGAATTACGAGCAGTACTTC
CDR3 protein: CASSPGTSGNYEQYF